The sequence of this T cell receptor (beta chain) was determined in a study of T cells in women clearing cervical HPV infection. Comments on this clone: The antigen is undetermined. The DNA ends 3 residues before the CDR3 does, and the rest of the CDR3 is filled in from the germline J gene.

Only in-frame clones appear in the TCRdb table, and some are missing; sequencing was by immunoSEQ multiplex PCR. This specimen shows around 31,000 clones; the ten leading clones hold around 19%. Whole-study results and caveats: Each sample's T-cell count was unknown, possibly confounding richness. TRBV6-7 abundance was lower in cases than controls (approximately 0.1% versus 0.17%). CIN3+ cases had significantly higher TCR repertoire richness than controls, but evenness did not differ.

Germline assignment: CDR1 SGHAT and CDR2 FQNNGV. The V end lost 5 bases, the J end lost 5 bases, and 15 bases lay between the germline ends. The CDR3 sequence is 14 residues long. The rearrangement joins TRBV11-2 to TRBJ2-5; D might be TRBD1 (6 bases). The TCR sequence derives from a woman between 18 and 70 years old with a cervical HPV16 infection that either progressed to CIN3+ or cleared (not recorded which). The specimen was blood buffy coat. The chain's CDR3 is CASSPVQGSETQYF. CDR3 DNA, as far as it was read: TGTGCCAGCAGCCCAGTACAGGGAAGCGAGACC.